This T cell receptor beta chain was retrieved from a study of T-cell memory formation after mild COVID-19. Using its own MiXCR run on the 5' RACE reads, TCRdb lists one record per CDR3 protein. The table has about half a million distinct CDR3 sequences, 15% to 20% seen once. Broader study findings: Memory from before infection featured some responding clones, which suggests cross-reactive memory joined. Confirmation of SARS-CoV-2 specificity was lacking for second-wave clones peaking day 37.

There are a few counts of this clonotype. Its cognate antigen is unknown. Trimming stripped 4 bases from V and 3 bases from J, with 10 bases between. There are 14 residues in the CDR3. Germline V gene lookup returns CDR1 SNHLY and CDR2 FYNNEI. V usage is TRBV2 and J usage is TRBJ2-1, with D perhaps matching TRBD2 (6 bases). Sequencing was done on a sample of PBMCs or a T cell subset sorted from them (not recorded which). This TCR derives from an adult woman who had mild COVID-19 (a few samples of this study predate the infection). Cell type and time point are not known. CDR3 amino acids: CASSGGVGYNEQFF. The CDR3 DNA is TGTGCCAGCAGTGGGGGGGTCGGCTACAATGAGCAGTTCTTC. Complete variable domain (other parts from reference TRBV2 and TRBJ2-1): EPEVTQTPSHQVTQMGQEVILRCVPISNHLYFYWYRQILGQKVEFLVSFYNNEISEKSEIFDDQFSVERPDGSNFTLKIRSTKLEDSAMYFCASSGGVGYNEQFFGPGTRLTVL.